Given below is one T cell receptor (beta chain) in context. The entry originates in a study of cytomegalovirus exposure and HLA in healthy donors. In the PCR, 60 Vbeta and 13 Jbeta primers were used. Using immunoSEQ multiplex PCR, the repertoire was profiled, and TCRdb retains in-frame clones only, with some absent. The sample contains about 120,000 clones, more than 70% of which appear only once. The clonotype originates from a middle-aged man in good health and CMV-seronegative. The sequenced material came from PBMCs.

In DNA form, the CDR3 reads TGTGCCAGCAGCTTACTAGCGGGAGGGTGGGTAGATACGCAGTATTTT. It yields the protein CASSLLAGGWVDTQYF. The V call is TRBV5-4, the J call TRBJ2-3; 13 bases are a match to TRBD2. The CDR3 has 16 residues. V was clipped by 2 bases and J by 5 bases; unmatched bases: 5. CDR1 and CDR2 (germline): SGHNT, YYREEE (reference sequence).